This T cell receptor (beta chain) is from a study of cytomegalovirus exposure and HLA in healthy donors. There are a few counts of this clone. Its antigen is unidentified. The V gene's germline CDR1 is SGHTA and CDR2 FQGNSA. Trimming removed 1 base from V and 6 bases from J, with 6 bases in between. The CDR3 is 12 residues long. Overall study results and limits: Data from an earlier analysis indicated that most TCR beta V segments were productive either about 87% or about 30% of the time.

The study ran its PCR with 60 Vbeta and 13 Jbeta primers. Repertoires were generated with immunoSEQ multiplex PCR, while TCRdb's copy carries only in-frame clones and drops some. Of 100,000 to 150,000 clones in the sample, over 8% were seen once. The chain links TRBV7-2 to TRBJ1-2; D not resolved. The sequenced material came from PBMCs. The sequence came from a man in his forties in good health and CMV-seronegative. This CDR3 is CASSLDGDGYTF. The DNA for the CDR3 is TGTGCCAGCAGCTTAGACGGGGATGGCTACACCTTC.